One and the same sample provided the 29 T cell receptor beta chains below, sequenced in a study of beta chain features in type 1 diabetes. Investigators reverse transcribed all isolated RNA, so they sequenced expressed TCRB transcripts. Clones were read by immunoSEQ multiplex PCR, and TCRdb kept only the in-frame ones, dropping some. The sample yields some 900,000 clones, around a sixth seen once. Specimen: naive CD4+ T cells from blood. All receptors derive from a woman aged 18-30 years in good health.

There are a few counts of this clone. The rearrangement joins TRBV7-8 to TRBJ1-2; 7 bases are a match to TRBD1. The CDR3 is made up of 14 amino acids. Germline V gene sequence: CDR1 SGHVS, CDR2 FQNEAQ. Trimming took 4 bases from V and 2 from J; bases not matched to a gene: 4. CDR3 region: CASSWTGRNYGYTF. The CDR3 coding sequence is TGTGCCAGCAGCTGGACAGGAAGAAACTATGGCTACACCTTC.

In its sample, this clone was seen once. CDR3 in DNA: TGTGCCAGCAGCTTAGGCGGATTAACTGAAGCTTTCTTT. Translation: CASSLGGLTEAFF. The chain is built from TRBV7-9 and TRBJ1-1; D is unclear. This CDR3 is 13 amino acids long. Per the germline V gene, CDR1 is SEHNR and CDR2 is FQNEAQ (reference sequence). V lost 1 base and J lost 5, with 8 bases in between.

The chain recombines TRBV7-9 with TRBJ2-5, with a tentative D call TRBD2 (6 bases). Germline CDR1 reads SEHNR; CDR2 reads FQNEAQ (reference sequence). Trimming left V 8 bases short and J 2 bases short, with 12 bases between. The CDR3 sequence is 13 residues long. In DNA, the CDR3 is TGTGCCAGCGGACGCGGGGAGCAAGAGACCCAGTACTTC. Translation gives CASGRGEQETQYF.

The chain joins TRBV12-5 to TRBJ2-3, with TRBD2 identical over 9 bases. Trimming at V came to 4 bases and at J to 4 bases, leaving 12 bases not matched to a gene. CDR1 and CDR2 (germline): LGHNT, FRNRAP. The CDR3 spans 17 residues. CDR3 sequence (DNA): TGTGCTAGTGGTTCAACATGGGCGGGAGGGCGTGCAGATACGCAGTATTTT. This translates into CASGSTWAGGRADTQYF.

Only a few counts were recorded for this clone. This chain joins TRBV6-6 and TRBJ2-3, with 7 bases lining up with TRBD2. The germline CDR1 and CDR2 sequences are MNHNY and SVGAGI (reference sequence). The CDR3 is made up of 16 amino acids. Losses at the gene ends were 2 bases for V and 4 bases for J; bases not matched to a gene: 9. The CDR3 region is CASSYKTSGVSDTQYF. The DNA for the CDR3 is TGTGCCAGCAGTTACAAAACCAGCGGGGTCTCAGATACGCAGTATTTT.

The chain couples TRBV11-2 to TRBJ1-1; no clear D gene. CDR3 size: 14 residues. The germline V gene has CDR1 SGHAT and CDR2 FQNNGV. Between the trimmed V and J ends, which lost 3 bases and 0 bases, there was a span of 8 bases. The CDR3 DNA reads TGTGCCAGCAGCTTCCCTGCAGTGAACACTGAAGCTTTCTTT. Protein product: CASSFPAVNTEAFF.

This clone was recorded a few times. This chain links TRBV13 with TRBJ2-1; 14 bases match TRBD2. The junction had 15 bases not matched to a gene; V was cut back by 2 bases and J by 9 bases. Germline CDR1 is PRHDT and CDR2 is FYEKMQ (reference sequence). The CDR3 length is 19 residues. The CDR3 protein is CASSLRPATSGRAIPEQFF. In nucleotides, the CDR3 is TGTGCCAGCAGCTTACGCCCCGCGACTAGCGGGAGGGCTATCCCTGAGCAGTTCTTC.

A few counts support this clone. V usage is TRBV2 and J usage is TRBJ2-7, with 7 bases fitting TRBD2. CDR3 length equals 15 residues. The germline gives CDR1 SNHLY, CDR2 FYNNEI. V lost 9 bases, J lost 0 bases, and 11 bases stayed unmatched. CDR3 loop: CASSGGAPSSYEQYF. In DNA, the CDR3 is TGTGCCAGTTCGGGGGGAGCCCCGAGCTCCTACGAGCAGTACTTC.

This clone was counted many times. The CDR3 coding sequence is TGTGCCAGCAGTCCGGGACATAAGAATGAAAAACTGTTTTTT. Translating it yields CASSPGHKNEKLFF. V usage is TRBV13 and J usage is TRBJ1-4; D may be TRBD1 (6 bases). Trimming left V 6 bases short and J 5 bases short, with 13 bases between. CDR1 PRHDT and CDR2 FYEKMQ come from the germline V gene (reference sequence). The CDR3 has 14 residues.

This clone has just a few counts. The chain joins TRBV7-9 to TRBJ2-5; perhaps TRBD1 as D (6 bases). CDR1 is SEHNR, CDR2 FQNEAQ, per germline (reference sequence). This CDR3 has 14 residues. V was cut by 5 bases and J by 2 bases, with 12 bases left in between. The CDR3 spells CASSMGHLQETQYF. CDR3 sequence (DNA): TGTGCCAGCAGCATGGGACACCTACAAGAGACCCAGTACTTC.

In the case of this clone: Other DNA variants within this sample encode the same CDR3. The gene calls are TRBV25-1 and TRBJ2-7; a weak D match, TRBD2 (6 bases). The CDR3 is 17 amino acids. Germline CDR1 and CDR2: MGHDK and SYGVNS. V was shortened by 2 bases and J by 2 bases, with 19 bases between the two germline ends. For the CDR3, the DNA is TGTGCCAGCAGTGAACTGAAGGGGTCTCGCGGGGCCTACGAGCAGTACTTC. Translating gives CASSELKGSRGAYEQYF.

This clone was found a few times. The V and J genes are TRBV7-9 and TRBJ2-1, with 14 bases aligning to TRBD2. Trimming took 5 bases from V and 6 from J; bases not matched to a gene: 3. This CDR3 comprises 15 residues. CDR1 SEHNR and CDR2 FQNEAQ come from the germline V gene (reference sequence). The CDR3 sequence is CASSQTSGRANEQFF. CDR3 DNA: TGTGCCAGCAGCCAGACTAGCGGGAGGGCCAATGAGCAGTTCTTC. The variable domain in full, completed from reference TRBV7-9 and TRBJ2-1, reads DTGVSQNPRHKITKRGQNVTFRCDPISEHNRLYWYRQTLGQGPEFLTYFQNEAQLEKSRLLSDRFSAERPKGSFSTLEIQRTEQGDSAMYLCASSQTSGRANEQFFGPGTRLTVL.

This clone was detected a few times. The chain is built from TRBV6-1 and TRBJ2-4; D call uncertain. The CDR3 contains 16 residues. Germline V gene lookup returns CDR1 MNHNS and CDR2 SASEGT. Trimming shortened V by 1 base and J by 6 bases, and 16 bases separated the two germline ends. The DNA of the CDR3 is TGTGCCAGCAGTGAAGGATTAGGACGGTCGGTAAACATTCAGTACTTC. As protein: CASSEGLGRSVNIQYF.

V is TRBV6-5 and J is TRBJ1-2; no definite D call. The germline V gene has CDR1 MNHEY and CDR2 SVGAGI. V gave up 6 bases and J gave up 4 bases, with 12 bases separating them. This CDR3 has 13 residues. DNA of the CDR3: TGTGCCAGCAGCAATTTAGGGCTCTATGGCTACACCTTC. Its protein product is CASSNLGLYGYTF.

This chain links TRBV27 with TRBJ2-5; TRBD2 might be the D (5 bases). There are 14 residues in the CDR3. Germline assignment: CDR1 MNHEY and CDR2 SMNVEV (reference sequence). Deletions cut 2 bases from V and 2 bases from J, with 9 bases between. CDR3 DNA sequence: TGTGCCAGCAGTTTAAGAAGCGGACAAGAGACCCAGTACTTC. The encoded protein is CASSLRSGQETQYF.

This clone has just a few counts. For the CDR3, the DNA is TGTGCCAGCAGCTTGGCCGGTAACCCCTCTAGCGGAATCTACAATGAGCAGTTCTTC. It codes for CASSLAGNPSSGIYNEQFF. This chain uses TRBV5-4 with TRBJ2-1; TRBD2 agrees at 7 bases. The CDR3 loop spans 19 amino acids. CDR1 and CDR2 (germline): SGHNT, YYREEE (reference sequence). The V and J ends lost 0 bases and 3 bases, in that order; junction bases with no gene match: 15.

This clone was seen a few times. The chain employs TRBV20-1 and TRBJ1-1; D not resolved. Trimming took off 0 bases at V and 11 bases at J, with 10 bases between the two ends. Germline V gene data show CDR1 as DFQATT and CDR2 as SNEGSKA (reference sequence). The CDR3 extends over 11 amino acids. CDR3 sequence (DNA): TGCAGTGCTAGAGATCATCACATGGCTTTCTTT. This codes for CSARDHHMAFF.

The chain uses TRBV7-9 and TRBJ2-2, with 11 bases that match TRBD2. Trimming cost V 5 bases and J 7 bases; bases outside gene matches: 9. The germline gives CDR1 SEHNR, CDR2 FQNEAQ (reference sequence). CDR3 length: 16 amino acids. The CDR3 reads CASSHRTSGRGGELFF. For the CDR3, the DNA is TGTGCCAGCAGCCACCGGACTAGCGGGCGCGGCGGGGAGCTGTTTTTT.

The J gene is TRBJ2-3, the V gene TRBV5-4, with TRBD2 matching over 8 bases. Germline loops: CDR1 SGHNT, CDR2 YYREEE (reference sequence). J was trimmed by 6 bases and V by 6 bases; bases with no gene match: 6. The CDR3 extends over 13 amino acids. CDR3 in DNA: TGTGCCAGCACGTTAGCGGGATTGGATACGCAGTATTTT. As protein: CASTLAGLDTQYF.

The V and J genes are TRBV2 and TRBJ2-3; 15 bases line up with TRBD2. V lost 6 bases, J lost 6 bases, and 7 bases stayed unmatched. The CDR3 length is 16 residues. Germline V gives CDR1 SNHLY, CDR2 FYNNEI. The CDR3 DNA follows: TGTGCCAGCAGGGGACTAGCGGGAGGTGTGTTGGATACGCAGTATTTT. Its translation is CASRGLAGGVLDTQYF. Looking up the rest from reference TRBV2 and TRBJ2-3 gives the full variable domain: EPEVTQTPSHQVTQMGQEVILRCVPISNHLYFYWYRQILGQKVEFLVSFYNNEISEKSEIFDDQFSVERPDGSNFTLKIRSTKLEDSAMYFCASRGLAGGVLDTQYFGPGTRLTVL.

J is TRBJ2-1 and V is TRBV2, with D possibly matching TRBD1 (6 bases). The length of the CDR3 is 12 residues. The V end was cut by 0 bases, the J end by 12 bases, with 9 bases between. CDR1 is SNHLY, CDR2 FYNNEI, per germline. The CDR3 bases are TGTGCCAGCAGTGAAGCTCGGACAGCGCAGTTCTTC. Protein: CASSEARTAQFF.

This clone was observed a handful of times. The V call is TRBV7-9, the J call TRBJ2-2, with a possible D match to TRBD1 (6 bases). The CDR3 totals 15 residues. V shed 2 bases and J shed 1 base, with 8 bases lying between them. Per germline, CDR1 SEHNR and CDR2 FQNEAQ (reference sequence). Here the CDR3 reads CASSLWTVNTGELFF. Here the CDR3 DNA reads TGTGCCAGCAGCTTATGGACAGTGAACACCGGGGAGCTGTTTTTT.

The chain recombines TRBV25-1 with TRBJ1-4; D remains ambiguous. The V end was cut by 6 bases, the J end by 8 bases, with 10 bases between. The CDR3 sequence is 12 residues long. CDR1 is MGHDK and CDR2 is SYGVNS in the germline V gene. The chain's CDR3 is CASRDLWEKLFF. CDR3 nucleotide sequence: TGTGCCAGCAGGGATCTGTGGGAAAAACTGTTTTTT.

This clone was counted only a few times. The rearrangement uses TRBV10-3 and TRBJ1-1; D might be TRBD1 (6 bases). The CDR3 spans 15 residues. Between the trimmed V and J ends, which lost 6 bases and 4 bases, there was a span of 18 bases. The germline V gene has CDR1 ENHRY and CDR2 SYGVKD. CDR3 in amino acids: CAISQGPNKGTEAFF. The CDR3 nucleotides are TGTGCCATCAGCCAGGGGCCTAACAAAGGCACTGAAGCTTTCTTT.

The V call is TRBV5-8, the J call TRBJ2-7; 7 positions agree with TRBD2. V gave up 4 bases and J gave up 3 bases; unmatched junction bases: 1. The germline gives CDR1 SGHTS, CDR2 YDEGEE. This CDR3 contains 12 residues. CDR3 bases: TGTGCCAGCAGCAAGCGGGGCTACGAGCAGTACTTC. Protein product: CASSKRGYEQYF.

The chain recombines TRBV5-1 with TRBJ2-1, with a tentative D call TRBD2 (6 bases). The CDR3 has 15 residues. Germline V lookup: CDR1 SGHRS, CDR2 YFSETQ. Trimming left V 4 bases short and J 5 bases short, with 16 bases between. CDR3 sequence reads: CASSHAGSLDNEQFF. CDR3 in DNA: TGCGCCAGCAGCCATGCCGGGAGCCTCGACAATGAGCAGTTCTTC.

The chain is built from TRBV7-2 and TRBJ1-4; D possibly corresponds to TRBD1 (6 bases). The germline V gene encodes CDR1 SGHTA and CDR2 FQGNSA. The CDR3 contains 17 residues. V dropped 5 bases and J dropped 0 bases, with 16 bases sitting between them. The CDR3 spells CASSRRDMLATNEKLFF. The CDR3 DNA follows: TGTGCCAGCAGCCGCCGGGACATGCTGGCAACTAATGAAAAACTGTTTTTT.

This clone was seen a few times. The CDR3 sequence is CASSFRDYEQYF. In DNA, the CDR3 is TGTGCCAGCAGCTTCCGGGACTACGAGCAGTACTTC. V usage is TRBV7-8 and J usage is TRBJ2-7; perhaps TRBD2 as D (5 bases). Trimming took 3 bases from V and 3 from J, leaving 6 bases between them. From germline, CDR1 is SGHVS and CDR2 FQNEAQ. The length of the CDR3 is 12 residues.

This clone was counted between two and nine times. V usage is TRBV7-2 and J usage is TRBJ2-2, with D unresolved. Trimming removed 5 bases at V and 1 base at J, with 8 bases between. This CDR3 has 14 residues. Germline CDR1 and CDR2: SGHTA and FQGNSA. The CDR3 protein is CASSLWENTGELFF. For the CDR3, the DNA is TGTGCCAGCAGCCTCTGGGAGAACACCGGGGAGCTGTTTTTT.